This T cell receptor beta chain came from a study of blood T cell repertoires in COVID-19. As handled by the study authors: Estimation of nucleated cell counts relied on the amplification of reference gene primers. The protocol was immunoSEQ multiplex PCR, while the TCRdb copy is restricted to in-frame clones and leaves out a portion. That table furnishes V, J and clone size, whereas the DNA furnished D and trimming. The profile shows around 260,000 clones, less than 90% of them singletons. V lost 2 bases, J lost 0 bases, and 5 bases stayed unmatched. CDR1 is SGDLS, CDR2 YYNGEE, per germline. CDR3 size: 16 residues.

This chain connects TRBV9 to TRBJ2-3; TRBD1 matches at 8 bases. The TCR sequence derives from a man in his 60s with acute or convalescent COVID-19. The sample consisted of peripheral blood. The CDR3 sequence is CASSVQGARSTDTQYF. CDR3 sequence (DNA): TGTGCCAGCAGCGTCCAGGGGGCTCGTAGCACAGATACGCAGTATTTT.